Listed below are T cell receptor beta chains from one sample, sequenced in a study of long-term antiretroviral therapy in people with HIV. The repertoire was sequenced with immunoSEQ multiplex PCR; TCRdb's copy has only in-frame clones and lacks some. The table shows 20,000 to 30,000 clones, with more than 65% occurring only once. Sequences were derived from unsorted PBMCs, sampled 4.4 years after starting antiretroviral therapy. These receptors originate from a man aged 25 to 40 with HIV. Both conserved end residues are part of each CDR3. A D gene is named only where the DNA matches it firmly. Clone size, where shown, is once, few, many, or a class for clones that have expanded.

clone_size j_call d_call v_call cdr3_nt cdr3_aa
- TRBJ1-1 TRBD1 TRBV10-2 TGCGCCAGCAGACGGGACAGGGTCATGAACACTGAAGCTTTCTTT CASRRDRVMNTEAFF
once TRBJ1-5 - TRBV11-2 TGTGCCAGCAGCTTATTGAGTCCGAGGAACAGCAATCAGCCCCAGCATTTT CASSLLSPRNSNQPQHF
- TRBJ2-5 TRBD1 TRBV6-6 TGTGCCAGCAGTCCTTTGGACAGGGCGGTGGGAGAGACCCAGTACTTC CASSPLDRAVGETQYF
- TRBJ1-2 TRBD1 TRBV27 TGTGCCAGCAGTTCAGGGGGCCATGGCTACACCTTC CASSSGGHGYTF
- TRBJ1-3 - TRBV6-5 TGTGCCAGCAGTTACTCGGACAGCTCTGGAAACACCATATATTTT CASSYSDSSGNTIYF
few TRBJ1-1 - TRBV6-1 TGTGCCAGCCGTCAGGGCAACACTGAAGCTTTCTTT CASRQGNTEAFF
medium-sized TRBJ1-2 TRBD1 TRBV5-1 TGCGCCAGCAGCACGTCCGGGACAGGGAATAACTATGGCTACACCTTC CASSTSGTGNNYGYTF
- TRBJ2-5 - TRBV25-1 TGTGCCAGCAGTGAAAGTCAGGGGCGCTGGGAAGAGACCCAGTACTTC CASSESQGRWEETQYF
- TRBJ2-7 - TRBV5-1 TGCGCCAGCAGCTTGGGGCAGGATTACGAGCAGTACTTC CASSLGQDYEQYF
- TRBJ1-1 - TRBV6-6 TGTGCCAGCAGTTACTCTGTGTGGGCAGGGAACACTGAAGCTTTCTTT CASSYSVWAGNTEAFF
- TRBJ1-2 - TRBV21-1 TGTGCCAGCAGCAATAGGAGCAGGGGCGAAGATAACTATGGCTACACCTTC CASSNRSRGEDNYGYTF
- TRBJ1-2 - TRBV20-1 TGCAGTGCTACTGACAGAAATGGCTACACCTTC CSATDRNGYTF
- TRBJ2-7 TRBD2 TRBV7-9 TGTGCCAGCAGCTTAGCTCGAGCGGGGACGACTTACGAGCAGTACTTC CASSLARAGTTYEQYF
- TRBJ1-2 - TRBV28 TGTGCCAGCAGTTTATTCCCCCCAGGGGCAGTGGGCTACACCTTC CASSLFPPGAVGYTF
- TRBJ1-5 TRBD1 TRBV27 TGTGCCAGCAGTTACCTACAGGGGGTGAGCAATCAGCCCCAGCATTTT CASSYLQGVSNQPQHF
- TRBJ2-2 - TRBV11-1 TGTGCCAGCAGCTTAAAGTACACCGGGGAGCTGTTTTTT CASSLKYTGELFF
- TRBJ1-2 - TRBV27 TGTGCCAGCAGTTTATCGAGGGGGGCCCACGGCTACACCTTC CASSLSRGAHGYTF
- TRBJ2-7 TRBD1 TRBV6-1 TGTGCCAGCAGTGAAATGAGGGACAGGGCCTACGAGCAGTACTTC CASSEMRDRAYEQYF
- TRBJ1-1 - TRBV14 TGTGCCAGCAGCCCACTTGGGGGAGAGAACACTGAAGCTTTCTTT CASSPLGGENTEAFF
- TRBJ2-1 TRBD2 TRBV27 TGTGCCAGCAGTTTTTCGGGGGGATACAATGAGCAGTTCTTC CASSFSGGYNEQFF
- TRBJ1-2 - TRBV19 TGTGCCAGCGAGTTAACCGCAGGCCGGACTGGCTACACCTTC CASELTAGRTGYTF
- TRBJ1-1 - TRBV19 TGTGCCAGTAGTATGGGATCCACTGAAGCTTTCTTT CASSMGSTEAFF
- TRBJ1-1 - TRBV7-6 TGTGCCAGCAGCTTAGCAGGGAAGAACACTGAAGCTTTCTTT CASSLAGKNTEAFF
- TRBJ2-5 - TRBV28 TGTGCCAGCAGTCTCCGGACTAGAGGGGGGTGGACCCAGTACTTC CASSLRTRGGWTQYF
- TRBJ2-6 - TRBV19 TGTGCCAGTAGTACCCTGGACGGTTCTGGGGCCAACGTCCTGACTTTC CASSTLDGSGANVLTF
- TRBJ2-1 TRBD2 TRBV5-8 TGTGCCAGCAAGACCCGACCCGGACTAGCGCGACATGAGCAGTTCTTC CASKTRPGLARHEQFF
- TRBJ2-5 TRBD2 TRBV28 TGTGCCAGCAGTCTTAACGAGCGGGAGGGGAGAGAGACCCAGTACTTC CASSLNEREGRETQYF
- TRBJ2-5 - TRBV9 TGTGCCAGCAGCGTAGAAGTTGAGGCAGAGACCCAGTACTTC CASSVEVEAETQYF